This T cell receptor beta chain was sequenced during a study of persistence of HIV-infected CD4 T cells. Note on this clone: Its matching antigen is unknown.

This was the immunoSEQ version 4 assay in survey mode. Genomic DNA was diluted to around 9.3 ng/uL, up to roughly 1 ug per sample. Libraries were prepared by immunoSEQ multiplex PCR; TCRdb keeps only in-frame clonotypes and omits some of them. Of approximately 39,000 clones listed, 75% to 90% are singletons. Germline-derived CDR1 and CDR2 are SGHVS and FQNEAQ. Between the trimmed V and J ends, which lost 3 bases and 7 bases, there was a span of 12 bases. CDR3 length equals 13 residues. Cells were stimulated with overlapping HIV-1 Gag 15-mer peptides. Sorted nonresponding memory CD4+ T cells were CD40L-negative, CD69-negative, CD45RO-high. Adults with HIV-1 started suppressive ART while chronically infected. Plasma HIV-1 RNA stayed below 50 copies/mL for at least 4 years.

V and J are TRBV7-8 and TRBJ1-1, with D tentatively TRBD1 (6 bases). This TCR derives from an adult with HIV. The donor label of this sample is uncertain. The sample consisted of cultured CD4+ T cells from PBMCs, taken from a patient who received antiretroviral therapy. The CDR3 reads CASSFRGFGEAFF. The CDR3 nucleotides read TGTGCCAGCAGCTTCAGGGGTTTCGGTGAAGCTTTCTTT.